This entry features one TCR beta chain sequence. Its matching antigen is unknown. Sequencing templates came from extracted RNA that was reverse transcribed into cDNA. This table comes from immunoSEQ multiplex PCR, and its TCRdb copy is limited to in-frame clones, with some not included. The table includes roughly 170,000 clones, 50% to 60% detected once. This entry is derived from a study of CD8+ T cells in alopecia areata. Study-wide context: Patients in the study were on tofacitinib for 6 to 18 months, then off it for 6 months. The study, taken as a whole, reports: Lesional scalp, especially alopecia totalis/universalis, showed higher clonality than normal scalp.

Germline-derived CDR1 and CDR2 are MNHEY and SMNVEV (reference sequence). The CDR3 totals 14 residues. V lost 6 bases, J lost 4 bases, and 7 bases stayed unmatched. The investigators collected lesional scalp punch biopsies and peripheral blood from alopecia areata patients. Sequences were derived from CD4+ T cells sorted from blood, sampled at week 0. The TCR comes from a human donor with alopecia areata. The V and J genes are TRBV27 and TRBJ2-5; TRBD2 aligns across 8 bases. This CDR3 is CASSPIAGGETQYF. In DNA, the CDR3 is TGTGCCAGCAGCCCGATTGCGGGGGGAGAGACCCAGTACTTC.